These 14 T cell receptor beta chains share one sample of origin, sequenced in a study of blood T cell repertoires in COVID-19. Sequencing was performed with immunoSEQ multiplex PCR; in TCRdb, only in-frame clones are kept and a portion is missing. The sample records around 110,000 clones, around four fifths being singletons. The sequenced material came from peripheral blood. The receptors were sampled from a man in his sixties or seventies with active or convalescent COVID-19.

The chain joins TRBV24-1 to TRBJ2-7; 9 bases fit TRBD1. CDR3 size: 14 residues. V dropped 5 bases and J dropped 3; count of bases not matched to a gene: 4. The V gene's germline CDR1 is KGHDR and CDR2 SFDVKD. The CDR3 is CATSATGGFYEQYF. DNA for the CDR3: TGTGCCACCAGTGCGACAGGGGGTTTCTACGAGCAGTACTTC.

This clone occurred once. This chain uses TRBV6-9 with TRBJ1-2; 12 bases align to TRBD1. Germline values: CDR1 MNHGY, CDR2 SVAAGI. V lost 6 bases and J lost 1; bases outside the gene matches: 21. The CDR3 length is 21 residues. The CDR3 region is CASSPLGGTGGAGLHNYGYTF. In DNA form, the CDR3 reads TGTGCCAGCAGCCCTCTCGGCGGGACAGGGGGCGCGGGCCTACATAACTATGGCTACACCTTC.

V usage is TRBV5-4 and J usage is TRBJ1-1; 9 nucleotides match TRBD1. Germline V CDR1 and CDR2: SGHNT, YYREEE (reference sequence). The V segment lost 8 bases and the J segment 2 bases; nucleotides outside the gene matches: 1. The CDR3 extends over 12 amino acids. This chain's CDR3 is CASTGGNTEAFF. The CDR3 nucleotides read TGTGCCAGTACAGGGGGCAACACTGAAGCTTTCTTT.

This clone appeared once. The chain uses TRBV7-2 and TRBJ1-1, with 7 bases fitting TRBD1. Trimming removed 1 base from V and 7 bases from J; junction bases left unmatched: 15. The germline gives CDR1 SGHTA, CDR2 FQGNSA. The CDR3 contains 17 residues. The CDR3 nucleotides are TGTGCCAGCAGCTTAGGGGTTAAGGGACAGCGAACTTATGAAGCTTTCTTT. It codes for CASSLGVKGQRTYEAFF.

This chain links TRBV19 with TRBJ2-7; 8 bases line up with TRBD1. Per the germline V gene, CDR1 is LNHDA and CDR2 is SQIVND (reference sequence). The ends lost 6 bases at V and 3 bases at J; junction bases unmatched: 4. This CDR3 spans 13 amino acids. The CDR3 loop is CASSGTGVYEQYF. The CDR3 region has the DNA TGTGCCAGTAGCGGGACAGGCGTCTACGAGCAGTACTTC.

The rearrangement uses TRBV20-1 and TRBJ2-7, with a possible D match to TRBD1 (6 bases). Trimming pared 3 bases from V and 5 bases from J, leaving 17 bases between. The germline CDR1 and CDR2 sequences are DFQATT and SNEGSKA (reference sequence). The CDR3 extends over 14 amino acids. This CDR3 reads CSASNLGRGHEQYF. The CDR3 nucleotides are TGCAGTGCTAGTAATTTAGGCAGGGGCCACGAGCAGTACTTC.

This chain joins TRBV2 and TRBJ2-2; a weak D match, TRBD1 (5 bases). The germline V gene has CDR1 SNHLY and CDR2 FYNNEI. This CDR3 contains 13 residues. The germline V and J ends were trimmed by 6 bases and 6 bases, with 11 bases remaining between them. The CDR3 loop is CASREDNAGELFF. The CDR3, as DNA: TGTGCCAGCAGAGAGGACAACGCCGGGGAGCTGTTTTTT. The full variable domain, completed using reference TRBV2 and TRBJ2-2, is EPEVTQTPSHQVTQMGQEVILRCVPISNHLYFYWYRQILGQKVEFLVSFYNNEISEKSEIFDDQFSVERPDGSNFTLKIRSTKLEDSAMYFCASREDNAGELFFGEGSRLTVL.

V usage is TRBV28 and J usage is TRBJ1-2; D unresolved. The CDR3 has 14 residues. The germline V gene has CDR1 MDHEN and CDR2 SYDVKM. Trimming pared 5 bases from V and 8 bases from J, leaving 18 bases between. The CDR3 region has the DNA TGTGCCAGCAGTCTCCCGGGGAGGATGGGCGGCTACACCTTC. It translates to CASSLPGRMGGYTF.

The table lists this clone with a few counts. Written as DNA, the CDR3 is TGTGCTAGTGGTTTCGGGGTTGGTAGGGACAATCAGCCCCAGCATTTT. It yields the protein CASGFGVGRDNQPQHF. This chain uses TRBV12-5 with TRBJ1-5; D gene uncertain. This CDR3 comprises 16 residues. Germline CDR1 is LGHNT and CDR2 is FRNRAP. Trimming took 3 bases from V and 3 from J, leaving 15 bases between them.

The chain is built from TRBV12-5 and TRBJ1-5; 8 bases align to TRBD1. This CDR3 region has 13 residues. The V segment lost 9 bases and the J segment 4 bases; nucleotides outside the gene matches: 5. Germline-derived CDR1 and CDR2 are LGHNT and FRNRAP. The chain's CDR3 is CASRQGLNQPQHF. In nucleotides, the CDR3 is TGTGCTAGCCGACAGGGGCTTAATCAGCCCCAGCATTTT.

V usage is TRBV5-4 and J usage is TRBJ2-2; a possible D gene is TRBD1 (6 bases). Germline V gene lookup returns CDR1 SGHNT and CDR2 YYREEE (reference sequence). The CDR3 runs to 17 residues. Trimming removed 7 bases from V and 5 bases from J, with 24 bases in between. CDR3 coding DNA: TGTGCCAGCGCAGCCTGGTACAACAGGGTGAAGACCGGGGAGCTGTTTTTT. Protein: CASAAWYNRVKTGELFF.

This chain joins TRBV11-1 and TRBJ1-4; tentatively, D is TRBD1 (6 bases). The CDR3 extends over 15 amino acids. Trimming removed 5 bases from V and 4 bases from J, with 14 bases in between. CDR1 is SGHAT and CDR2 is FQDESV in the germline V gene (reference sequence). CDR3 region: CASSRNQGINEKLFF. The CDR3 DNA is TGTGCCAGCAGCCGTAACCAGGGGATTAATGAAAAACTGTTTTTT.

The CDR3 loop is CASSKETGALAKNIQYF. The CDR3 coding sequence is TGTGCCAGCAGCAAAGAGACAGGAGCCTTAGCCAAAAACATTCAGTACTTC. V is TRBV21-1 and J is TRBJ2-4; TRBD1, the table's D call, lacks a check against the DNA. TRBV21-1 is designated a pseudogene. This CDR3 is built from 17 residues.

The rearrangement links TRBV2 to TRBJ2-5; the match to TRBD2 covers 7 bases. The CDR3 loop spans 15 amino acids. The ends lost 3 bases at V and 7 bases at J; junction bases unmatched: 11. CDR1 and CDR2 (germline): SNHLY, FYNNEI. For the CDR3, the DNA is TGTGCCAGCAGTGATTCGCGTCGAGGGAGGGGGACCCAGTACTTC. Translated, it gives CASSDSRRGRGTQYF.